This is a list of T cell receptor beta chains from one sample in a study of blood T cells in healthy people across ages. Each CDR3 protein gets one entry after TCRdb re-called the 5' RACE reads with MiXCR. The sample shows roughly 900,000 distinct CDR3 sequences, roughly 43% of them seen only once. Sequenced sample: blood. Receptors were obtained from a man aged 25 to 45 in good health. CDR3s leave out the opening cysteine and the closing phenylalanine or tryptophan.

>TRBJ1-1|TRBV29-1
SVLLGRNTEAF
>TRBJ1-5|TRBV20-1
SARQTGKEEQPQH
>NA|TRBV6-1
ASSETGPYEQY
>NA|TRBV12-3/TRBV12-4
ASTRGAGEQY
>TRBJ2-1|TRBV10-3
ALRSNNEQF
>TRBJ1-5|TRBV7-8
ASSQGLGRDQPQH
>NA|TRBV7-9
ASSARQGGYEQY
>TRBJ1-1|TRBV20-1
SADNPRAF
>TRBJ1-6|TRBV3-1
ASSQGGRSPLH
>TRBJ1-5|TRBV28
ASQGYSNQPQH
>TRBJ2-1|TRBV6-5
ASSYSGQGFSGYNEQF
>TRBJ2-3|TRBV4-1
ASSREGTSGADTQY
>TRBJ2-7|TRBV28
ASSPQGTIYEQY
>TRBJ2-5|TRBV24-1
AASTTIDLPGTILQETQY
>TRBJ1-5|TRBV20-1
SAIRGTGGDQPQH
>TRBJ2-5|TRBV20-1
SAIEGETQY
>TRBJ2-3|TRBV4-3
ASSQRWRAEGADTQY
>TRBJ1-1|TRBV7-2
ASSLAAGTNTEAF
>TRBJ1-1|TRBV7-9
ASSFWTGEGSTEAF
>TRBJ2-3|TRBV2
ASSEAYARITDTQY
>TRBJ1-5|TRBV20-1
SATDSQSNQPQH
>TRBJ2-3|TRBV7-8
ASSGRAGSSTDTQY
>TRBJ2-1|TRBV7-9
ASSSRDRESERF
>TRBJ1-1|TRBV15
ATSSYSGLPTEAF
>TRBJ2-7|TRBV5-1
ASSQTGTGVFGDEQY
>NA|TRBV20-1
SARDGNYEQY
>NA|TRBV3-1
ASSPKVDSYEQY
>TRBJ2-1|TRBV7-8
ASSSFRTVDNEQF
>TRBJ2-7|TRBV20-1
SASHYEQY
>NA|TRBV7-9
ASSLGVVGMSHEQY
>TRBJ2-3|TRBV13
ASSLSDGYTDMQY
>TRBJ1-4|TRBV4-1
ASGQDRGGYEKLF
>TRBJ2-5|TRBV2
ASSEPNGGGSQETQY
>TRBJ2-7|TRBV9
ASSPGTRGNYEQY
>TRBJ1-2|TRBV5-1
ASRRDRGGYGYT
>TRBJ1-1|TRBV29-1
SGVRDRVNTEAF
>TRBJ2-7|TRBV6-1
ASSRAFSSYEQY
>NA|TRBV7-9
ASVARQRETQY
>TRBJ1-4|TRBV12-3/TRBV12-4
ASRPGGAGGEKLF
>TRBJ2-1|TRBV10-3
AISADGTSGPNEQF
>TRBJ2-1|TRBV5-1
ASSLEGLAGINEQF
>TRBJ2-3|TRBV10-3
AISEGSGDTQY
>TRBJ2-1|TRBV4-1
VSSQAWLAGLYNEQF
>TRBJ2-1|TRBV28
ASSFDGDEQF
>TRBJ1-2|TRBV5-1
ASSLAPGQRTHYGYT
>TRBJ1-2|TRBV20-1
SARNRGYVNYGYT
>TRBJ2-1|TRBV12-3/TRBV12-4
ASRWNSPEQF
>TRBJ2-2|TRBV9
ASSVGRGASTGELF
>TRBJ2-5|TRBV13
ASSPGTVGTQY
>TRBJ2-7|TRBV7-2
ASSWDRPYEQY